This TCR beta chain emerged from a study of blood T cell repertoires in COVID-19. Overall study: The cDNA or gDNA used as material had been derived from T cells, B-cell-depleted T cells, or PBMCs.

TCRdb's table, derived via immunoSEQ multiplex PCR, lists solely in-frame clones and lacks some. The sample has 95,000 to 110,000 clones, roughly 83% seen once. The germline V gene has CDR1 MNHEY and CDR2 SMNVEV (reference sequence). V lost 4 bases, J lost 2 bases, and 1 base stayed unmatched. The length of the CDR3 is 13 residues. This clonotype originated in a woman older than 75 with active or convalescent COVID-19. The genes are TRBV27 and TRBJ1-2, with 7 bases aligning to TRBD1. Sequenced: peripheral blood. CDR3: CASSSGQNYGYTF. CDR3 nucleotide sequence: TGTGCCAGCAGTTCGGGACAGAACTATGGCTACACCTTC.